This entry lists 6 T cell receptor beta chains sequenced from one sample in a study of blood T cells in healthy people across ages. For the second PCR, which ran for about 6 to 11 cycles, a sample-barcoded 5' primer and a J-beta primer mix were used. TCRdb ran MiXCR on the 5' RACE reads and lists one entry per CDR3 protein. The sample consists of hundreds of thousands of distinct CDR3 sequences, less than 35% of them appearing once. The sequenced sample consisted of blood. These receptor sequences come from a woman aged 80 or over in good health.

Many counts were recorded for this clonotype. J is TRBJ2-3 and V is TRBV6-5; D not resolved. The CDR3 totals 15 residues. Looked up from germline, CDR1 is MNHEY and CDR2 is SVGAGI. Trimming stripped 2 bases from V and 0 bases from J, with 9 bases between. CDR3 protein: CASSYDFSSTDTQYF. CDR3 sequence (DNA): TGTGCCAGCAGTTACGATTTTTCTAGCACAGATACGCAGTATTTT.

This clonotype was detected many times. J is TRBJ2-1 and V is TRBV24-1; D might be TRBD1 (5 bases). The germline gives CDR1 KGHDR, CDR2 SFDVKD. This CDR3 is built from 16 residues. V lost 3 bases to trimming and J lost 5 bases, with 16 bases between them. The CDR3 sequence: CATSDPTGAADNEQFF. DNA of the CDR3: TGTGCCACCAGTGATCCGACTGGGGCGGCAGACAATGAGCAGTTCTTC.

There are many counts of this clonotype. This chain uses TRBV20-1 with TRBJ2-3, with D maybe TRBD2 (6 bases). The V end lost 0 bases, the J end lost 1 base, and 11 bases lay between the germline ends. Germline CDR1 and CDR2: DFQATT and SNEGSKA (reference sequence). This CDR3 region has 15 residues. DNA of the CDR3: TGCAGTGCTAGAGATTCCGGGGGACGCACAGATACGCAGTATTTT. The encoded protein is CSARDSGGRTDTQYF.

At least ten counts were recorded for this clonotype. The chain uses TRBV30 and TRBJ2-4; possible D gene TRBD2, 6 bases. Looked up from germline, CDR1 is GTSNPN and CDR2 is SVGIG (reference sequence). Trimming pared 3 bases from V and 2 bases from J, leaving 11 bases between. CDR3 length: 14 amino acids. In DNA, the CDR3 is TGTGCCTGGAGCCTCGGGGGAACCAAAAACATTCAGTACTTC. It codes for CAWSLGGTKNIQYF.

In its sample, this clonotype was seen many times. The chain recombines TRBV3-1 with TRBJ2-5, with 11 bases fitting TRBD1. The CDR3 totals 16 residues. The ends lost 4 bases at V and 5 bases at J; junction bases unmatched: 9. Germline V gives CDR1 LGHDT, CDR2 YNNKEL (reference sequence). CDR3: CASSRRGTGGRETQYF. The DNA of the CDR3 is TGTGCCAGCAGCCGTCGCGGGACAGGGGGTCGGGAGACCCAGTACTTC.

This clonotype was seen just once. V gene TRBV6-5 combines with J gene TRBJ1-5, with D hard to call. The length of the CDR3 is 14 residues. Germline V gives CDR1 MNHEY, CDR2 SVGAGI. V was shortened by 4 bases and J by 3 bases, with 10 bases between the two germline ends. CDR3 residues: CASSSNPNNQPQHF. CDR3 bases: TGTGCCAGCAGTTCCAATCCCAACAATCAGCCCCAGCATTTT.